The rows below give T cell receptor beta chains drawn from one sample of a study of control samples from healthy donors and cancer patients. This table comes from immunoSEQ multiplex PCR, and its TCRdb copy is limited to in-frame clones, with some not included. The repertoire consists of some 150,000 clones, with 80% to 95% occurring once and the leading ten covering about 3%. Source material: blood. The receptors derive from a man aged 25-45 years in good health. CDR3s include the opening cysteine and the closing phenylalanine or tryptophan.

CDR3 protein | V gene
CASSLFLAKNIQYF | TRBV28
CASSSWGVQYEQYF | TRBV5-4
CASSKGLAGSSYNEQFF | TRBV5-4
CAWDGLPEDYGYTF | TRBV30
CASSAPGQGDTEAFF | TRBV27
CASSGASSGPHEQYF | TRBV25-1
CATSRDRTGVETQYF | TRBV15
CASSLGTGMQPQHF | TRBV7-9
CASSRPGTADTEAFF | TRBV28
CAWSSTLVGNQPQHF | TRBV30
CASSPNPGRETQYF | TRBV18
CASSLWGSDEQFF | TRBV28
CASGLLGRLNQPQHF | TRBV19
CASSRPGKSGELFF | TRBV19
CASSFLTGEGYTF | TRBV7-3
CASSLAGSYNEQFF | TRBV27
CASSPPGSMDLHF | TRBV18
CASSSDWADNSPLHF | TRBV7-9
CASSQVGGLYNEQFF | TRBV4-1
CATSSRDPTYEQYF | TRBV15
CARSLRGRLNTEAFF | TRBV5-3
CASSLLEGGADTQYF | TRBV7-9
CASRVQGMNTEAFF | TRBV10-2
CASGEGNTIYF | TRBV12-3/TRBV12-4
CASSFRTDNEQFF | TRBV5-1
CASSLTGLFSQPQHF | TRBV7-2
CASSLEAGVTEAFF | TRBV7-9
CASSLRGTGGPGELFF | TRBV7-9
CASSHDRDLSQPQHF | TRBV18
CARSPLGGSSYNEQFF | TRBV5-3
CASSAGVTDTQYF | TRBV19
CASSLRASGGYTDTQYF | TRBV5-1
CASSPQGTVNTEAFF | TRBV9
CASMIRGGADTQYF | TRBV27
CASSPGTGHRGYTF | TRBV18
CASSQDAQAVYGYTF | TRBV28
CASSYSTGYQETQYF | TRBV6-5